This entry is about one T cell receptor (beta chain). What it binds is not known. The repertoire was sequenced with immunoSEQ multiplex PCR; TCRdb's copy has only in-frame clones and lacks some. The sample includes some 2.3 million clones, just over 90% of them seen just once. The CDR3 has 13 residues. Trimming cost V 4 bases and J 6 bases; bases outside gene matches: 1. Germline assignment: CDR1 SGHVS and CDR2 FQNEAQ. The data belong to a study of shared clonotypes between healthy human individuals. Notes on the study in general: Sample collection involved blood only; tissue repertoires are likely different.

Sequenced material: naive CD4+ T cells from PBMCs. The subset here: CD45RA+ positively selected. The receptor's source is a man aged 18 to 30 in good health. Some clones in this sample may be carry-over from other donors' samples. This chain links TRBV7-8 with TRBJ1-5; 9 nucleotides match TRBD1. CDR3 DNA sequence: TGTGCCAGCAGCTGGGACAGGGTTCAGCCCCAGCATTTT. Its protein is CASSWDRVQPQHF. Looking up the rest from reference TRBV7-8 and TRBJ1-5 gives the full variable domain: GAGVSQSPRYKVAKRGQDVALRCDPISGHVSLFWYQQALGQGPEFLTYFQNEAQLDKSGLPSDRFFAERPEGSVSTLKIQRTQQEDSAVYLCASSWDRVQPQHFGDGTRLSIL.